Sequencing of this T cell receptor (beta chain) was carried out in a study of metastatic and nonmetastatic thyroid tumors. The study's findings and limits: The reported finding was significantly higher TCR beta diversity in malignant thyroid tumors relative to benign nodules, in blood and tumor.

TCRdb re-analyzed the PCR reads through MiXCR. The sample comprises roughly 93,000 clones, roughly 13% of which are singletons, and approximately 10% rests with the top ten. The CDR3 consists of 16 residues. V dropped 2 bases and J dropped 2 bases, with 16 bases sitting between them. The germline CDR1 and CDR2 sequences are MNHEY and SVGEGT. Turning to this clone: Its specificity is unknown.

Ahead of thyroid surgery, no patient had received treatment of any kind. Material: blood. The sequence was collected from a female donor with papillary thyroid cancer or a benign thyroid nodule (not recorded which). Some clones in this sample may be carry-over from other donors' samples. The gene calls are TRBV6-2 or TRBV6-3 and TRBJ2-7; the D gene could be TRBD1 or TRBD2 (7 bases each). CDR3 nucleotide sequence: TGTGCCAGCAGTTACCCACCAGGGGGGGGTGCCTACGAGCAGTACTTC. Its protein product is CASSYPPGGGAYEQYF.